This T cell receptor (beta chain) was captured by sequencing in a study of naive and memory T cell subsets. Study conclusions and caveats: TCR counts from RNA may reflect activation-linked expression changes. The power law exponent of TCR abundance differed between naive and memory cells.

Both TRBC1 and TRBC2 were covered by a beta constant-region primer of two equimolar oligonucleotides. Ligated cDNA was amplified by four rounds of PCR with nested alpha and beta constant-region primers and SP2. TCRdb used MiXCR to reprocess the UMI-ligation and nested PCR reads, holding one entry per CDR3 protein. Here the sample spans around 40,000 distinct CDR3 sequences, less than 15% being singletons. This clonotype appeared many times. Antigen: not known. The CDR3 runs to 15 residues. V was pared by 6 bases and J by 12 bases, with 13 bases of the junction left unmatched. CDR1 and CDR2 (germline): MNHEY, SVGEGT. CD4 T cells were positively selected, then CD8 T cells from the CD4-negative fraction.

The clonotype was recovered from a human donor in good health. Specimen: effector memory CD4+ T cells from blood. Subset: effector memory, CD45RA- CD27-. The chain combines TRBV6-2 or TRBV6-3 with TRBJ2-1, with TRBD2 matching 11 bases. In DNA, the CDR3 is TGTGCCAGCAGAAAGGGGACTAGCGGCCCCAGGGCGCAGTTCTTC. Amino acid sequence: CASRKGTSGPRAQFF.